This T cell receptor beta chain was recorded in a study of T cell repertoires in cytomegalovirus infection. In the study overall: Recently identified HLA-C-restricted CMV epitopes and well-studied HLA-B-restricted CMV epitopes were used by the study.

MiXCR was run by TCRdb on the reads, yielding one entry per CDR3 protein. The repertoire holds under 850,000 distinct CDR3 sequences, with roughly a third as singletons. Germline assignment: CDR1 SGHTA and CDR2 FQGNSA. Losses at the gene ends were 5 bases for V and 3 bases for J; bases not matched to a gene: 12. This CDR3 spans 16 amino acids. Findings and caveats of the study: HLA-C-restricted CMV-specific TCR beta clonotypes prevailed in the ex vivo response.

This clonotype was counted many times. Its antigen is still unknown. The receptor's source is a human donor in good health (CMV status not recorded). Some clones in this sample may be carry-over from other donors' samples. This specimen consisted of cultured PBMCs, obtained from culture after CMV antigen stimulation. The chain employs TRBV7-2 and TRBJ1-2, with 7 nucleotides matching TRBD1. CDR3 sequence: CASSRGTALPHYGYTF. As DNA, the CDR3 is TGTGCCAGCAGCAGAGGGACAGCCTTGCCCCACTATGGCTACACCTTC.